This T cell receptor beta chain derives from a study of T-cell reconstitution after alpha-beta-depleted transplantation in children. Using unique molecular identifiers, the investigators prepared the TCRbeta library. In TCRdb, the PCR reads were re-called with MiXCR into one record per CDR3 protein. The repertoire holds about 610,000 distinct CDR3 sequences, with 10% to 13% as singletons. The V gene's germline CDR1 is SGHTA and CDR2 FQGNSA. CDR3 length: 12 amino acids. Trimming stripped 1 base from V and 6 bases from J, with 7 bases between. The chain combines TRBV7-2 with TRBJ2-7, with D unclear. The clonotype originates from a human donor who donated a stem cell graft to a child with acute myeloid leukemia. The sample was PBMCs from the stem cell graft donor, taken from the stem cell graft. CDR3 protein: CASSLDTGEQYF. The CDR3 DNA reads TGTGCCAGCAGCTTAGACACGGGCGAGCAGTACTTC.